These 32 T cell receptor beta chains share one sample of origin, sequenced in a study of T-cell reconstitution after alpha-beta-depleted transplantation in children. Unique molecular identifiers were built into the TCRbeta library. TCRdb ran MiXCR on the PCR reads and lists one entry per CDR3 protein. The sample shows about 240,000 distinct CDR3 sequences, about 25% of them seen only once. The specimen was PBMCs, collected before TCRalphabeta/CD19-depleted stem cell transplant. These receptors were collected from a girl between 2 and 10 years old with Fanconi anemia, due to receive a stem cell transplant.

This clonotype was picked up a small number of times. V and J are TRBV7-2 and TRBJ2-7, with 14 bases that match TRBD2. The ends lost 6 bases at V and 1 base at J; junction bases unmatched: 5. Germline CDR1 reads SGHTA; CDR2 reads FQGNSA. The CDR3 consists of 16 residues. The CDR3 here is CASRRTSGGTSYEQYF. CDR3 nucleotides: TGTGCCAGCAGGCGGACTAGCGGGGGGACGTCCTACGAGCAGTACTTC.

The rearrangement joins TRBV20-1 to TRBJ2-1; D is possibly TRBD1 (6 bases). CDR1 and CDR2 from the germline V gene are DFQATT and SNEGSKA (reference sequence). Trimming left V 5 bases short and J 4 bases short, with 15 bases between. The CDR3 loop spans 14 amino acids. The DNA of the CDR3 is TGCAGTGCTTCGGACAGAGGGGTTTACAATGAGCAGTTCTTC. Encoded protein: CSASDRGVYNEQFF.

This clonotype has a count of ten or more. The rearrangement uses TRBV12-3 or TRBV12-4 and TRBJ2-7; 11 nucleotides line up with TRBD2. This CDR3 region has 14 residues. V trimming: 5 bases; J trimming: 6 bases; junction bases outside the gene matches: 6. This CDR3 is CASSLTSGGFEQYF. CDR3 in DNA: TGTGCCAGCAGTCTTACTAGCGGGGGATTCGAGCAGTACTTC.

This clonotype was seen repeatedly, ten times or more. The J gene is TRBJ2-1, the V gene TRBV5-1; D is possibly TRBD2 (5 bases). V gave up 1 base and J gave up 0 bases, with 11 bases separating them. Germline V gene lookup returns CDR1 SGHRS and CDR2 YFSETQ. This CDR3 has 16 amino acids. CDR3 amino acids: CASSLNRGSSYNEQFF. As DNA, the CDR3 is TGCGCCAGCAGCTTGAATCGGGGTAGCTCCTACAATGAGCAGTTCTTC.

The sample holds a few counts of this clonotype. The J gene is TRBJ2-7, the V gene TRBV10-3; possible D gene TRBD2, 5 bases. CDR3 length: 14 residues. CDR1 ENHRY and CDR2 SYGVKD come from the germline V gene. V shed 4 bases and J shed 3 bases, with 13 bases lying between them. The CDR3 coding sequence is TGTGCCATCAGTGGAAGCGCCGGGATCTACGAGCAGTACTTC. Translating it yields CAISGSAGIYEQYF.

The V call is TRBV10-3, the J call TRBJ2-3; D is possibly TRBD1 (5 bases). Trimming took off 10 bases at V and 2 bases at J, with 13 bases between the two ends. CDR3 length: 13 amino acids. Germline V gene lookup returns CDR1 ENHRY and CDR2 SYGVKD. The CDR3: CATTAGTTDTQYF. DNA for the CDR3: TGTGCCACGACAGCAGGCACCACAGATACGCAGTATTTT.

This clonotype was detected only once. The chain is built from TRBV7-2 and TRBJ2-7, with D perhaps matching TRBD2 (5 bases). V was pared by 0 bases and J by 3 bases, with 12 bases between. The CDR3 spans 15 residues. Germline CDR1 is SGHTA and CDR2 is FQGNSA. The CDR3 DNA reads as TGTGCCAGCAGCTTAGCTAGTCTAGCTATCTACGAGCAGTACTTC. Translating gives CASSLASLAIYEQYF.

This clonotype was seen at least ten times. The V and J genes are TRBV9 and TRBJ2-1; D might be TRBD1 or TRBD2, each matching 5 bases. The CDR3 spans 15 residues. V was pared by 3 bases and J by 7 bases, with 17 bases between. Germline V CDR1 and CDR2: SGDLS, YYNGEE. This chain's CDR3 is CASSAGGDGGNEQFF. In nucleotides, the CDR3 is TGTGCCAGCAGCGCTGGGGGAGACGGAGGAAATGAGCAGTTCTTC.

This clonotype was detected ten times or more. V usage is TRBV6-5 and J usage is TRBJ2-7; D unclear. The CDR3 has 16 residues. The V end was cut by 4 bases, the J end by 0 bases, with 16 bases between. CDR1 is MNHEY and CDR2 is SVGAGI in the germline V gene. CDR3 sequence reads: CASSFRSYADSYEQYF. The CDR3 bases are TGTGCCAGCAGTTTTCGCAGTTACGCGGACTCCTACGAGCAGTACTTC.

This clonotype has a count of ten or more. J is TRBJ2-2 and V is TRBV5-1, with D hard to call. Germline assignment: CDR1 SGHRS and CDR2 YFSETQ. The CDR3 spans 16 residues. V lost 7 bases and J lost 2, with 18 bases in between. For the CDR3, the DNA is TGCGCCAGCTCCCCTTTGCCGGGTTCTAACACCGGGGAGCTGTTTTTT. Its translation is CASSPLPGSNTGELFF. Drawing the rest from reference TRBV5-1 and TRBJ2-2, the complete variable domain is KAGVTQTPRYLIKTRGQQVTLSCSPISGHRSVSWYQQTPGQGLQFLFEYFSETQRNKGNFPGRFSGRQFSNSRSEMNVSTLELGDSALYLCASSPLPGSNTGELFFGEGSRLTVL.

This clonotype was recorded many times. This chain joins TRBV7-2 and TRBJ2-3, with no clear D. This CDR3 comprises 13 residues. V was shortened by 1 base and J by 8 bases, with 10 bases between the two germline ends. Germline V gene lookup returns CDR1 SGHTA and CDR2 FQGNSA. CDR3 residues: CASSLEALGTQYF. In DNA, the CDR3 is TGTGCCAGCAGCTTAGAGGCCCTTGGTACGCAGTATTTT.

J is TRBJ2-5 and V is TRBV29-1, with D possibly matching TRBD2 (6 bases). The CDR3 length is 13 residues. Trimming left V 4 bases short and J 5 bases short, with 14 bases between. Germline-derived CDR1 and CDR2 are SQVTM and ANQGSEA. The CDR3 loop is CSVAPGGDETQYF. Here the CDR3 DNA reads TGCAGCGTTGCCCCAGGAGGGGACGAGACCCAGTACTTC.

This clonotype showed up just a few times. The gene calls are TRBV29-1 and TRBJ2-7, with 10 bases lining up with TRBD2. The CDR3 covers 14 residues. V lost 7 bases and J lost 3; bases outside the gene matches: 9. Germline CDR1 is SQVTM and CDR2 is ANQGSEA. DNA of the CDR3: TGCAGCGCCGGACCCTTAGCGGGAGGCTACGAGCAGTACTTC. Protein product: CSAGPLAGGYEQYF.

V gene TRBV11-2 combines with J gene TRBJ2-5; D not resolved. This CDR3 is built from 15 residues. V was cut by 0 bases and J by 5 bases, with 13 bases left in between. Germline CDR1 and CDR2: SGHAT and FQNNGV. The CDR3 DNA sequence: TGTGCCAGCAGCTTAGATCCCCACATCACCGAGACCCAGTACTTC. This gives the protein CASSLDPHITETQYF. Using reference TRBV11-2 and TRBJ2-5 for the parts outside the CDR3, the full variable domain is EAGVAQSPRYKIIEKRQSVAFWCNPISGHATLYWYQQILGQGPKLLIQFQNNGVVDDSQLPKDRFSAERLKGVDSTLKIQPAKLEDSAVYLCASSLDPHITETQYFGPGTRLLVL.

This clonotype was seen ten or more times. The gene calls are TRBV10-3 and TRBJ2-3; D is possibly TRBD1 (5 bases). The CDR3 has 14 amino acids. Trimming cost V 11 bases and J 3 bases, with 18 bases left between them. The germline V gene encodes CDR1 ENHRY and CDR2 SYGVKD. CDR3 loop: CAPQTGAKTDTQYF. In nucleotides, the CDR3 is TGTGCCCCGCAAACAGGAGCGAAAACAGATACGCAGTATTTT.

The V and J genes are TRBV5-6 and TRBJ2-3; the D is unclear. V was clipped by 4 bases and J by 2 bases, with 8 bases between them. This CDR3 has 13 amino acids. Germline values: CDR1 SGHDT, CDR2 YYEEEE. CDR3 sequence (DNA): TGTGCCAGCAGCATTGGCTCCACAGATACGCAGTATTTT. It codes for CASSIGSTDTQYF.

This sequence joins TRBV6-5 and TRBJ1-2; TRBD1 might be the D (6 bases). Trimming removed 5 bases at V and 5 bases at J, with 15 bases between. The germline V gene encodes CDR1 MNHEY and CDR2 SVGAGI. The CDR3 has 14 residues. CDR3 DNA: TGTGCCAGCAGTGTACTGGACAGAGCGTATGGCTACACCTTC. It yields the protein CASSVLDRAYGYTF.

This clonotype was recorded a few times. The chain has TRBV7-2 and TRBJ2-7; D perhaps matches TRBD1 (5 bases). With 6 bases removed from V and 3 bases from J, the gap between germline ends came to 9 bases. The CDR3 is 12 residues long. Germline V gives CDR1 SGHTA, CDR2 FQGNSA. The CDR3 loop is CASRGADYEQYF. CDR3 coding DNA: TGTGCCAGCAGAGGGGCAGACTACGAGCAGTACTTC.

This clonotype was seen at least ten times. V usage is TRBV29-1 and J usage is TRBJ2-1, with 7 nucleotides matching TRBD2. Per the germline V gene, CDR1 is SQVTM and CDR2 is ANQGSEA. Trimming took 0 bases from V and 0 from J; bases not matched to a gene: 5. The CDR3 totals 16 residues. Written as DNA, the CDR3 is TGCAGCGTTGAAGATATTCGCGGGGGCTCCTACAATGAGCAGTTCTTC. Residues: CSVEDIRGGSYNEQFF.

The gene calls are TRBV19 and TRBJ2-1, with a tentative D call TRBD1 (6 bases). Trimming stripped 7 bases from V and 3 bases from J, with 19 bases between. Germline V gene lookup returns CDR1 LNHDA and CDR2 SQIVND (reference sequence). The CDR3 extends over 16 amino acids. CDR3: CASTSYDRQGYNEQFF. CDR3 bases: TGTGCCAGTACCTCGTACGACAGGCAGGGCTACAATGAGCAGTTCTTC.

Ten or more counts support this clonotype. This chain joins TRBV5-1 and TRBJ2-1, with D maybe TRBD2 (5 bases). CDR1 SGHRS and CDR2 YFSETQ come from the germline V gene. V lost 4 bases and J lost 10, with 15 bases in between. CDR3 size: 13 residues. The CDR3 loop reads CASSGTRLVEQFF. CDR3 in DNA: TGCGCCAGCAGCGGTACTAGATTAGTGGAGCAGTTCTTC.

The CDR3 protein is CASSPGQAEQYF. CDR3 DNA: TGCGCCAGCAGCCCCGGACAGGCTGAGCAGTACTTC. The chain recombines TRBV5-1 with TRBJ2-7, with 7 bases lining up with TRBD1. From germline, CDR1 is SGHRS and CDR2 YFSETQ. This CDR3 spans 12 amino acids. Trimming took 4 bases from V and 7 from J; bases not matched to a gene: 5.

The CDR3 sequence is CASSQDFLGQGTYEQYF. In DNA, the CDR3 is TGCGCCAGCAGCCAAGATTTTTTAGGACAGGGAACCTACGAGCAGTACTTC. V gene TRBV4-1 combines with J gene TRBJ2-7, with TRBD1 matching 8 bases. This CDR3 is built from 17 residues. The germline V gene encodes CDR1 MGHRA and CDR2 YSYEKL. With 0 bases clipped from V and 2 bases from J, the junction kept 9 bases outside the gene matches.

The chain links TRBV14 to TRBJ2-7, with no clear D. The germline V gene has CDR1 SGHDN and CDR2 FVKESK. V was pared by 1 base and J by 3 bases, with 13 bases between. The CDR3 loop spans 15 amino acids. CDR3 sequence reads: CASSQVVQLIYEQYF. The CDR3 DNA follows: TGTGCCAGCAGCCAAGTGGTTCAGTTGATCTACGAGCAGTACTTC.

This clonotype was picked up many times. This chain joins TRBV12-3 or TRBV12-4 and TRBJ2-7; maybe TRBD1 (5 bases). The CDR3 extends over 15 amino acids. The V end lost 5 bases, the J end lost 2 bases, and 16 bases lay between the germline ends. The CDR3 bases are TGTGCCAGCAGTCCCGGTGGGGCACCTACCTACGAGCAGTACTTC. Translated, it gives CASSPGGAPTYEQYF.

There are many counts of this clonotype. The rearrangement links TRBV12-3 or TRBV12-4 to TRBJ1-1; the match to TRBD1 covers 9 bases. V dropped 6 bases and J dropped 5; count of bases not matched to a gene: 4. This CDR3 is 13 amino acids long. The CDR3 DNA sequence: TGTGCCAGCAGCGTGACAGGGGGGACTGAAGCTTTCTTT. Encoded protein: CASSVTGGTEAFF.

This clonotype was detected a few times. This chain uses TRBV7-9 with TRBJ1-3; D is perhaps TRBD1 (6 bases). The V gene lost 8 bases and the J gene lost 4 bases, with 12 bases spanning the gap. The CDR3 covers 13 residues. From germline, CDR1 is SEHNR and CDR2 FQNEAQ (reference sequence). The CDR3 is CASVPGAGNTIYF. Here the CDR3 DNA reads TGTGCCAGCGTCCCAGGGGCGGGAAACACCATATATTTT.

The chain recombines TRBV29-1 with TRBJ2-3; 8 bases are a match to TRBD2. The CDR3 extends over 11 amino acids. V shed 3 bases, J shed 10 bases, and the junction held 3 bases outside the gene matches. Per germline, CDR1 SQVTM and CDR2 ANQGSEA. The CDR3 loop is CSVDLLAAQYF. CDR3 DNA sequence: TGCAGCGTTGATCTACTAGCGGCGCAGTATTTT.

A few counts support this clonotype. The chain joins TRBV29-1 to TRBJ1-1; tentative D call: TRBD1 (6 bases). V lost 4 bases, J lost 6 bases, and 12 bases lay in between. CDR1 and CDR2 (germline): SQVTM, ANQGSEA. The CDR3 consists of 12 residues. CDR3 bases: TGCAGCGTTGGAGGACAGAGCGCTGAAGCTTTCTTT. Protein sequence: CSVGGQSAEAFF. Combining the CDR3 with reference TRBV29-1 and TRBJ1-1 gives the whole variable domain SAVISQKPSRDICQRGTSLTIQCQVDSQVTMMFWYRQQPGQSLTLIATANQGSEATYESGFVIDKFPISRPNLTFSTLTVSNMSPEDSSIYLCSVGGQSAEAFFGQGTRLTVV.

This clonotype showed up just a few times. This may be a read error: a much more frequent sequence differs by one nucleotide. The rearrangement joins TRBV20-1 to TRBJ2-3; 12 bases line up with TRBD2. CDR1 is DFQATT, CDR2 SNEGSKA, per germline (reference sequence). The CDR3 contains 16 residues. CDR3 protein: CCARTGLAGWTDTQYF. The CDR3 bases are TGCTGTGCTAGAACAGGACTAGCGGGGTGGACAGATACGCAGTATTTT.

This clonotype was counted many times. The chain carries TRBV29-1 and TRBJ1-2; D unclear. Trimming took off 3 bases at V and 5 bases at J, with 19 bases between the two ends. This CDR3 is built from 15 residues. Germline V gene sequence: CDR1 SQVTM, CDR2 ANQGSEA. CDR3 region: CSVDGLRGRAYGYTF. The CDR3 DNA sequence: TGCAGCGTTGACGGTTTACGCGGAAGGGCATATGGCTACACCTTC.

This sequence joins TRBV27 and TRBJ1-2, with D unclear. Germline assignment: CDR1 MNHEY and CDR2 SMNVEV (reference sequence). This CDR3 has 13 amino acids. Trimming took 6 bases from V and 3 from J, leaving 11 bases between them. The CDR3 region is CASRGLKDYGYTF. The DNA for the CDR3 is TGTGCCAGCAGGGGGTTGAAGGACTATGGCTACACCTTC.